Listed below are T cell receptor beta chains from one sample, sequenced in a study of shared clonotypes between healthy human individuals. TCRdb keeps only in-frame clones here, not all; method: immunoSEQ multiplex PCR. This sample yields under 1 million clones, of which 90% to 97% are seen a single time; approximately 0.2% belongs to the top ten. Sequences were obtained from naive CD8+ T cells sorted from blood. These receptors all stem from a man under 40 in good health. Each CDR3 is given with its conserved first and last residue. D genes are given only for firm matches. Clone size is not always given. Where it is, it says once, few, many or a class for expanded clones.

TRBJ2-2	TRBD2	.	TRBV2	15	CASSAPSGNTGELFF	TGTGCCAGCAGTGCCCCTAGCGGGAACACCGGGGAGCTGTTTTTT
TRBJ2-7	TRBD2	.	TRBV14	16	CASSSLAGGGSYEQYF	TGTGCCAGCAGCTCCTTAGCGGGAGGGGGCTCCTACGAGCAGTACTTC
TRBJ2-4	TRBD2	.	TRBV25-1	13	CASSDGGRDIQYF	TGTGCCAGCAGTGATGGCGGGAGAGACATTCAGTACTTC
TRBJ2-7	TRBD2	.	TRBV27	16	CASSLRVRVAGDEQYF	TGTGCCAGCAGTTTAAGGGTTCGGGTAGCGGGAGACGAGCAGTACTTC
TRBJ2-3	TRBD2	.	TRBV30	15	CAWSSGASGTDTQYF	TGTGCCTGGAGTTCTGGGGCTAGCGGGACAGATACGCAGTATTTT
TRBJ2-7	.	once	TRBV27	12	CASSLSGREKYF	TGTGCCAGCAGTTTATCAGGGCGGGAAAAGTACTTC
TRBJ2-6	.	.	TRBV1	18	CTSSQDSLSQSRANVLTF	TGCACCAGCAGTCAAGATAGTTTGTCACAAAGTCGGGCCAACGTTCTGACTTTC
TRBJ1-4	TRBD1	.	TRBV25-1	14	CASTTGQKNEKLFF	TGTGCCAGCACTACGGGACAGAAAAATGAAAAACTGTTTTTT
TRBJ2-2	.	.	TRBV10-3	13	CAISELTTGELFF	TGTGCCATCAGTGAGTTAACCACCGGGGAGCTGTTTTTT
TRBJ1-2	.	once	TRBV5-4	14	CASSLDSGIYGYTF	TGTGCCAGCAGCTTGGATTCCGGCATCTATGGCTACACCTTC
TRBJ2-7	.	.	TRBV30	14	CAWSVSGPADEQYF	TGTGCCTGGAGTGTATCCGGGCCCGCGGACGAGCAGTACTTC
TRBJ1-3	.	.	TRBV2	15	CASSRGQLSGNTIYF	TGTGCCAGCAGCAGAGGACAGCTCTCTGGAAACACCATATATTTT
TRBJ1-2	.	.	TRBV15	13	CATSPRLAYGYTF	TGTGCCACCAGCCCTCGGCTCGCCTATGGCTACACCTTC
TRBJ2-7	.	.	TRBV19	13	CASSVSGSYEQYF	TGTGCCAGTAGTGTCAGTGGCTCCTACGAGCAGTACTTC
TRBJ2-1	.	.	TRBV18	16	CASSQRYGRRENEQFF	TGTGCCAGCTCACAAAGGTACGGGAGACGGGAGAATGAGCAGTTCTTC
TRBJ2-7	TRBD1	.	TRBV5-1	17	CASSLNLGTRGPYEQYF	TGCGCCAGCAGCTTGAACCTAGGTACCAGGGGGCCCTACGAGCAGTACTTC
TRBJ2-1	TRBD2	.	TRBV6-6	13	CATKTSGSYEQFF	TGTGCCACCAAGACTAGCGGGAGTTATGAGCAGTTCTTC
TRBJ1-1	.	.	TRBV28	12	CASSFFAREAFF	TGTGCCAGCAGTTTTTTCGCCCGTGAAGCTTTCTTT
TRBJ2-7	.	.	TRBV9	11	CASSDRTRQYF	TGTGCCAGCAGCGATAGGACGAGGCAGTACTTC
TRBJ1-1	.	.	TRBV10-2	14	CASSETIGRSEAFF	TGCGCCAGCAGTGAGACTATAGGGCGGTCGGAAGCTTTCTTT
TRBJ2-1	TRBD2	.	TRBV4-3	16	CASSQDASGIYNEQFF	TGCGCCAGCAGCCAAGATGCTAGCGGGATCTACAATGAGCAGTTCTTC
TRBJ2-1	.	.	TRBV27	12	CASSQTVREQFF	TGTGCCAGCAGCCAGACCGTCAGGGAGCAGTTCTTC
TRBJ2-7	TRBD1	.	TRBV7-9	17	CASSPLESTGNSYEQYF	TGTGCCAGCAGCCCCCTCGAATCGACAGGGAATTCCTACGAGCAGTACTTC
TRBJ2-1	.	.	TRBV7-9	15	CASSSGLAVTGEQFF	TGTGCCAGCAGCTCGGGGTTGGCGGTCACTGGTGAGCAGTTCTTC
TRBJ2-5	TRBD2	.	TRBV29-1	15	CSVDRAGGPRETQYF	TGCAGCGTTGACCGAGCGGGAGGGCCCCGCGAGACCCAGTACTTC
TRBJ2-1	TRBD2	.	TRBV27	15	CASSLPLAGVHEQFF	TGTGCCAGCAGTTTACCGCTAGCGGGAGTCCATGAGCAGTTCTTC
TRBJ1-2	.	.	TRBV28	16	CASSSLYRALAYGYTF	TGTGCCAGCAGTTCATTATACAGGGCCCTGGCCTATGGCTACACCTTC
TRBJ1-1	.	.	TRBV2	15	CASSEGIQAGAEAFF	TGTGCCAGCAGTGAAGGTATCCAGGCGGGGGCTGAAGCTTTCTTT
TRBJ2-1	.	.	TRBV29-1	15	CSVEDRVTTYNEQFF	TGCAGCGTTGAAGATAGGGTAACCACTTACAATGAGCAGTTCTTC
TRBJ2-4	.	.	TRBV27	16	CASSLYVPLAKNIQYF	TGTGCCAGCAGTTTATACGTGCCTCTAGCCAAAAACATTCAGTACTTC
TRBJ2-1	TRBD2	.	TRBV7-9	15	CASTLSGIGNNEQFF	TGTGCCAGCACCCTAAGCGGGATCGGAAATAATGAGCAGTTCTTC
TRBJ1-3	.	.	TRBV30	13	CAWADGTGNTIYF	TGTGCCTGGGCGGACGGAACTGGAAACACCATATATTTT
TRBJ2-2	TRBD1	.	TRBV2	14	CASSRKGAPGELFF	TGTGCCAGCAGTAGGAAGGGGGCGCCCGGGGAGCTGTTTTTT
TRBJ2-7	TRBD2	.	TRBV6-5	15	CASSKLAGLSYEQYF	TGTGCCAGCAGTAAACTAGCGGGGCTCTCCTACGAGCAGTACTTC
TRBJ1-2	.	.	TRBV7-9	15	CASSLVGPENYGYTF	TGTGCCAGCAGCTTGGTCGGACCCGAGAACTATGGCTACACCTTC
TRBJ2-7	.	.	TRBV13	12	CASSLAGYEQYF	TGTGCCAGCAGCTTAGCGGGCTACGAGCAGTACTTC
TRBJ2-7	TRBD1	.	TRBV5-1	13	CASSSGQYYEQYF	TGCGCCAGCAGCTCGGGACAGTACTACGAGCAGTACTTC
TRBJ1-3	.	.	TRBV7-9	15	CASKEEGGSGNTIYF	TGTGCCAGCAAGGAGGAGGGAGGATCTGGAAACACCATATATTTT
TRBJ1-2	.	.	TRBV6-6	13	CASRTGIGDGYTF	TGTGCCAGCAGAACAGGGATCGGGGATGGCTACACCTTC
TRBJ1-5	TRBD1	.	TRBV7-9	17	CASSDLTGDYSNQPQHF	TGTGCCAGCAGCGACTTAACAGGGGACTATAGCAATCAGCCCCAGCATTTT
TRBJ1-1	TRBD1	.	TRBV30	14	CAWSKRTGQTEAFF	TGTGCCTGGAGTAAAAGGACAGGGCAAACTGAAGCTTTCTTT
TRBJ2-1	.	.	TRBV11-2	11	CATTEMGEQFF	TGTGCCACCACTGAGATGGGTGAGCAGTTCTTC
TRBJ2-7	TRBD1	.	TRBV5-4	13	CASSADRAYEQYF	TGTGCCAGCAGCGCGGACAGGGCCTACGAGCAGTACTTC
TRBJ2-7	TRBD2	.	TRBV6-5	13	CASGTRTYYEQYF	TGTGCCAGCGGGACTAGAACGTATTACGAGCAGTACTTC
TRBJ2-7	.	.	TRBV6-6	14	CASATWDNSYEQYF	TGTGCCAGCGCTACATGGGACAATTCCTACGAGCAGTACTTC
TRBJ2-5	TRBD1	.	TRBV6-1	12	CASMDRRETQYF	TGTGCCAGCATGGACAGGAGGGAGACCCAGTACTTC
TRBJ2-3	.	.	TRBV11-2	16	CASSLRDTESTDTQYF	TGTGCCAGCAGCTTACGGGACACAGAAAGCACAGATACGCAGTATTTT
TRBJ2-1	.	once	TRBV5-4	16	CATVGAPGTCCNEQFF	TGTGCCACCGTGGGGGCTCCAGGGACATGCTGCAATGAGCAGTTCTTC
TRBJ2-1	.	.	TRBV15	14	CATSRESGTREQFF	TGTGCCACCAGCAGAGAGTCAGGGACCAGGGAGCAGTTCTTC
TRBJ2-1	TRBD2	.	TRBV7-2	15	CASSSPQRGNNEQFF	TGTGCCAGCAGCTCACCCCAGCGGGGGAACAATGAGCAGTTCTTC
TRBJ1-3	TRBD1	.	TRBV12-5	16	CASADRETHSGNTIYF	TGTGCTAGTGCCGACAGGGAGACTCATTCTGGAAACACCATATATTTT
TRBJ2-5	TRBD2	.	TRBV30	15	CAWSVGTSGIETQYF	TGTGCCTGGAGTGTGGGGACTAGCGGGATAGAGACCCAGTACTTC
TRBJ2-7	.	.	TRBV9	15	CASSVGPGLAYEQYF	TGTGCCAGCAGCGTAGGTCCAGGTCTTGCCTACGAGCAGTACTTC
TRBJ2-3	TRBD2	.	TRBV19	15	CASRSGLAETDTQYF	TGTGCCAGTAGATCGGGACTAGCGGAAACAGATACGCAGTATTTT
TRBJ2-7	.	.	TRBV7-9	14	CASSSAGQGYEQYF	TGTGCCAGCAGCTCTGCCGGGCAAGGCTACGAGCAGTACTTC
TRBJ2-2	.	.	TRBV5-6	15	CASSPWGAGTGELFF	TGTGCCAGCAGCCCCTGGGGGGCGGGCACCGGGGAGCTGTTTTTT
TRBJ2-1	.	.	TRBV18	17	CASSPPNLRDFYNEQFF	TGTGCCAGCTCACCACCGAACCTGAGGGATTTTTACAATGAGCAGTTCTTC